Detailed here is one TCR beta chain. What it binds is unknown. The data were taken from a study of identifying expanded T cells in peripheral blood. Study-wide points: Variance in clone template counts between roughly two-week samples significantly increased with total template count across all healthy donors. Technical replicates showed around 1.2 changed clones; around two weeks roughly 15; four weeks 19.

Sequencing was performed with immunoSEQ multiplex PCR; in TCRdb, only in-frame clones are kept and a portion is missing. The profile shows 90,000 to 110,000 clones, 88% of them singletons. Healthy donors had no documented immune events, such as infections, while sampled. Trimming took 2 bases from V and 0 from J, leaving 7 bases between them. Germline V gene lookup returns CDR1 MNHEY and CDR2 SMNVEV (reference sequence). The CDR3 contains 15 residues. The genes are TRBV27 and TRBJ2-2; no clear D gene. The sequenced sample was blood. The clonotype comes from a person between 18 and 75 years old in good health. The chain's CDR3 is CASSLRYTNTGELFF. CDR3 sequence (DNA): TGTGCCAGCAGTTTAAGGTACACGAACACCGGGGAGCTGTTTTTT.